The sequence of this T cell receptor beta chain was determined in a study of blood T cell repertoires in COVID-19. As for the study in general: The United States, Italy and Spain supplied acute and convalescent COVID-19 samples. Nucleic acid was either cDNA or gDNA, and it came from T cells, B-cell-depleted T cells, or PBMCs.

Original processing notes: Quantification of nucleated cells was approximated via reference gene primer amplification. Some clones are missing from TCRdb's copy, which holds only in-frame ones; the method was immunoSEQ multiplex PCR. V, J and clone size were drawn from that table, and D and trimming were deduced from the DNA. This table has about 360,000 clones, around 84% appearing once. Sequencing input: peripheral blood. This receptor was identified in a human donor with acute or convalescent COVID-19. The donor label of this sample is uncertain.

For the CDR3, the DNA is TGTGCCAGCAGCTTGTTAGGGGAACCCTACGAGCAGTACTTC. Its protein is CASSLLGEPYEQYF. The rearrangement uses TRBV5-6 and TRBJ2-7, with D possibly TRBD1 on 5 matching bases. V lost 1 base, J lost 2 bases, and 10 bases lay in between. The CDR3 extends over 14 amino acids. Germline V CDR1 and CDR2: SGHDT, YYEEEE.